Included here is one TCR beta chain sequence, with context. As yet, its antigen is unknown. This specimen comes from a study of T cells after yellow fever vaccination. A universal primer site and UMIs were added as TCR cDNA was made by 5'RACE template switching. TCRdb called the 5' RACE reads again in MiXCR, with one record for every CDR3 protein. The data contain around 250,000 distinct CDR3 sequences, about 5% of them singletons. The germline V gene encodes CDR1 SNHLY and CDR2 FYNNEI. V was cut by 2 bases and J by 0 bases, with 14 bases left in between. This CDR3 is built from 18 residues. Study observations and caveats: Peaking faster, on day 5 versus 15, the secondary response was nonetheless weaker. High-abundance clonotypes from the bulk population could contaminate FACS-sorted repertoires.

This TCR came from a man aged 18 to 30 who received the YFV17D yellow fever vaccine. The chain joins TRBV2 to TRBJ2-6, with D perhaps assigned TRBD1 or TRBD2 (5 bases each). This material consisted of CD4+ T cells sorted from PBMCs, taken on the day of the yellow fever booster vaccination. DNA for the CDR3: TGTGCCAGCAGTGAATGGGGGTCGTTTTACTCTGGGGCCAACGTCCTGACTTTC. Translating it yields CASSEWGSFYSGANVLTF.